This TCR beta chain was found in a study of PD-L1 blockade in urothelial cancer. Measured with immunoSEQ multiplex PCR; TCRdb has only the in-frame clones, and not every one. The data contain fewer than 60,000 clones, approximately 85% of them singletons. Regarding the study as a whole: Pretreatment clonality of the blood TCR repertoire below the median was predictive of superior survival.

Sample time point: pretreatment peripheral blood. The CDR3 is 13 residues long. Germline-derived CDR1 and CDR2 are SGHNT and YYREEE (reference sequence). Trimming took 2 bases from V and 6 from J, leaving 10 bases between them. Regarding this clone: Its antigen is not identified.

Sequenced here: PBMCs, sampled around atezolizumab (anti-PD-L1) treatment. The origin of this receptor is an older man with urothelial cancer. The V and J genes are TRBV5-4 and TRBJ2-3, with a weak D call TRBD2 (5 bases). The CDR3: CASSFERGDTQYF. In DNA form, the CDR3 reads TGTGCCAGCAGCTTTGAGCGAGGGGATACGCAGTATTTT.